These 32 T cell receptor beta chains came from one sample sequenced in a study of shared clonotypes between healthy human individuals. Assay: immunoSEQ multiplex PCR; the TCRdb copy retains only in-frame clones and omits some. The sample has 600,000 to 750,000 clones, 90% seen once; the top ten hold roughly 36%. The sample was memory CD8+ T cells from PBMCs. Subset here: CD45RO+ cells pooled with CCR7-negative TemRA cells. The origin of the receptors is a man aged 18 to 29 in good health. Some clones in this sample may be carry-over from other donors' samples.

The J gene is TRBJ2-1, the V gene TRBV14; the match to TRBD1 covers 8 bases. Germline V gene data show CDR1 as SGHDN and CDR2 as FVKESK. J gave up 6 bases and V 5 bases, and 12 bases lay outside the gene matches. This CDR3 is 16 amino acids long. CDR3 DNA sequence: TGTGCCAGCAGCTCCGGACAGGGTGAAGGTTTCAATGAGCAGTTCTTC. As protein: CASSSGQGEGFNEQFF.

The rearrangement links TRBV9 to TRBJ2-4; no reliable D call. The CDR3 contains 12 residues. Trimming cost V 4 bases and J 6 bases, with 8 bases left between them. Germline CDR1 reads SGDLS; CDR2 reads YYNGEE. CDR3 loop: CASSSRLNIQYF. The CDR3 DNA reads TGTGCCAGCAGCTCACGGTTAAACATTCAGTACTTC.

As DNA, the CDR3 is TGTGCCAGCAGCGTAGGGATGACAGGGAGCAATGAGCAGTTCTTC. This translates into CASSVGMTGSNEQFF. V is TRBV9 and J is TRBJ2-1, with 7 bases identical to TRBD1. V trimming: 0 bases; J trimming: 6 bases; junction bases outside the gene matches: 6. The CDR3 sequence is 15 residues long. Per the germline V gene, CDR1 is SGDLS and CDR2 is YYNGEE.

The chain couples TRBV19 to TRBJ1-2; possibly TRBD1 for D (6 bases). The CDR3 spans 16 residues. V was pared by 3 bases and J by 0 bases, with 14 bases between. Germline V CDR1 and CDR2: LNHDA, SQIVND (reference sequence). This chain's CDR3 is CASSINPGTTNYGYTF. CDR3 sequence (DNA): TGTGCCAGTAGTATTAACCCCGGGACAACTAACTATGGCTACACCTTC. Full variable domain (remainder filled in from reference TRBV19 and TRBJ1-2): DGGITQSPKYLFRKEGQNVTLSCEQNLNHDAMYWYRQDPGQGLRLIYYSQIVNDFQKGDIAEGYSVSREKKESFPLTVTSAQKNPTAFYLCASSINPGTTNYGYTFGSGTRLTVV.

V and J are TRBV6-4 and TRBJ2-3, with TRBD1 identical over 9 bases. Germline CDR1 is MRHNA and CDR2 is SNTAGT. Germline trimming cut 7 bases from V and 2 bases from J; bases unmatched to any gene: 7. The length of the CDR3 is 15 residues. The CDR3 sequence is CASKPGQGITDTQYF. CDR3 nucleotide sequence: TGTGCCAGCAAACCGGGACAGGGAATCACAGATACGCAGTATTTT.

This clone was counted once. The chain joins TRBV2 to TRBJ1-5, with a weak D call TRBD1 (5 bases). The CDR3 spans 13 residues. The germline V gene encodes CDR1 SNHLY and CDR2 FYNNEI. V lost 8 bases to trimming and J lost 0 bases, with 8 bases between them. The CDR3 DNA is TGTGCCAGCTGGGACCGTAGCAATCAGCCCCAGCATTTT. This sequence encodes CASWDRSNQPQHF.

This chain connects TRBV2 to TRBJ1-2, with D maybe TRBD1 (5 bases). The CDR3 covers 14 residues. Trimming cost V 8 bases and J 6 bases, with 19 bases left between them. Germline V CDR1 and CDR2: SNHLY, FYNNEI. The CDR3 sequence: CASHQAGVQHGYTF. In nucleotides, the CDR3 is TGTGCCAGCCACCAGGCGGGGGTACAACATGGCTACACCTTC.

About this clone: This CDR3 is also generated by other DNA sequences in the sample. The chain joins TRBV27 to TRBJ2-7; 10 nucleotides line up with TRBD2. Per the germline V gene, CDR1 is MNHEY and CDR2 is SMNVEV (reference sequence). V lost 0 bases to trimming and J lost 4 bases; unmatched junction nucleotides: 3. The CDR3 is 15 residues long. In DNA form, the CDR3 reads TGTGCCAGCAGTTTATCGTTAGCGGGGGGATACGAGCAGTACTTC. Its protein product is CASSLSLAGGYEQYF.

The chain recombines TRBV27 with TRBJ2-1; a possible D gene is TRBD1 (7 bases). The CDR3 is 14 amino acids. Germline values: CDR1 MNHEY, CDR2 SMNVEV (reference sequence). V was trimmed by 0 bases and J by 9 bases, leaving 12 bases between them. The CDR3 reads CASSLSGRGVEQFF. In nucleotides, the CDR3 is TGTGCCAGCAGTTTATCCGGCAGGGGGGTTGAGCAGTTCTTC.

V and J are TRBV29-1 and TRBJ2-1; a weak D match, TRBD1 (5 bases). V gave up 4 bases and J gave up 8 bases, with 18 bases separating them. The germline V gene has CDR1 SQVTM and CDR2 ANQGSEA. The CDR3 totals 14 residues. CDR3 coding DNA: TGCAGCGTTGTGACAGTCCCACCAAGGGATGAGCAGTTCTTC. Amino acid sequence: CSVVTVPPRDEQFF.

The rearrangement links TRBV27 to TRBJ2-1, with 11 bases identical to TRBD1. Looked up from germline, CDR1 is MNHEY and CDR2 is SMNVEV (reference sequence). The CDR3 covers 14 residues. With V trimmed by 4 bases and J by 10 bases, 6 bases remained unmatched. Here the CDR3 DNA reads TGTGCCAGCAGTTCGGGGACAGGGGGTATCGAGCAGTTCTTC. Protein: CASSSGTGGIEQFF.

The chain joins TRBV18 to TRBJ1-2; 8 nucleotides agree with TRBD1. Germline lookup yields CDR1 KGHSH and CDR2 LQKENI. The ends lost 2 bases at V and 2 bases at J; junction bases unmatched: 10. This CDR3 contains 17 residues. The CDR3 loop is CASSPTRGDRINYGYTF. The CDR3 coding sequence is TGTGCCAGCTCACCAACGAGAGGGGACAGGATCAACTATGGCTACACCTTC.

Comments on this clone: Different DNA sequences within this sample yield the same CDR3. The chain carries TRBV19 and TRBJ1-5; no clear D. The ends were cut back, 1 base at V and 2 bases at J, with 6 bases in the middle. The CDR3 runs 14 residues. Germline V gene sequence: CDR1 LNHDA, CDR2 SQIVND (reference sequence). CDR3 in amino acids: CASSIGQGNQPQHF. CDR3 sequence (DNA): TGTGCCAGTAGTATAGGGCAGGGCAATCAGCCCCAGCATTTT. The variable domain in full, with the rest retrieved from reference TRBV19 and TRBJ1-5, is DGGITQSPKYLFRKEGQNVTLSCEQNLNHDAMYWYRQDPGQGLRLIYYSQIVNDFQKGDIAEGYSVSREKKESFPLTVTSAQKNPTAFYLCASSIGQGNQPQHFGDGTRLSIL.

The V call is TRBV19, the J call TRBJ2-2; TRBD1 matches at 10 bases. Germline CDR1 is LNHDA and CDR2 is SQIVND (reference sequence). V shed 3 bases, J shed 7 bases, and the junction held 8 bases outside the gene matches. There are 16 residues in the CDR3. CDR3 DNA sequence: TGTGCCAGTAGTATCCCTGGGACAGGGGCGGTCGGGGAGCTGTTTTTT. Encoded protein: CASSIPGTGAVGELFF. Combining the CDR3 with reference TRBV19 and TRBJ2-2 gives the whole variable domain DGGITQSPKYLFRKEGQNVTLSCEQNLNHDAMYWYRQDPGQGLRLIYYSQIVNDFQKGDIAEGYSVSREKKESFPLTVTSAQKNPTAFYLCASSIPGTGAVGELFFGEGSRLTVL.

This clone has only a few counts. CDR3 bases: TGCGCCAGCAGCCTTCCTACAGGGCCTAGGGACTACGAGCAGTACTTC. Its translation is CASSLPTGPRDYEQYF. V gene TRBV5-1 combines with J gene TRBJ2-7, with D perhaps TRBD1 (6 bases). The CDR3 extends over 16 amino acids. The germline V gene encodes CDR1 SGHRS and CDR2 YFSETQ. Between the trimmed V and J ends, which lost 4 bases and 3 bases, there was a span of 20 bases.

The chain recombines TRBV7-9 with TRBJ1-1; D unresolved. Looked up from germline, CDR1 is SEHNR and CDR2 is FQNEAQ (reference sequence). V was clipped by 1 base and J by 3 bases, with 6 bases between them. CDR3 length equals 13 residues. The CDR3 protein is CASSLGDHTEAFF. In DNA, the CDR3 is TGTGCCAGCAGCTTAGGGGATCACACTGAAGCTTTCTTT.

The chain couples TRBV27 to TRBJ1-1, with D tentatively TRBD1 (5 bases). Looked up from germline, CDR1 is MNHEY and CDR2 is SMNVEV (reference sequence). V lost 2 bases, J lost 4 bases, and 11 bases lay in between. There are 14 residues in the CDR3. Here the CDR3 DNA reads TGTGCCAGCAGTTTAGGTTGGGGGACCACTGAAGCTTTCTTT. Translation: CASSLGWGTTEAFF.

The chain recombines TRBV7-6 with TRBJ1-1; the D is unclear. The CDR3 is 15 amino acids. V was shortened by 1 base and J by 5 bases, with 14 bases between the two germline ends. Germline CDR1 reads SGHVS; CDR2 reads FNYEAQ. DNA of the CDR3: TGTGCCAGCAGCTTAGGCCCTCTACTGGGGACTGAAGCTTTCTTT. Amino acids: CASSLGPLLGTEAFF.

This chain links TRBV29-1 with TRBJ2-1; 8 bases align to TRBD1. Germline lookup yields CDR1 SQVTM and CDR2 ANQGSEA. This CDR3 is 13 amino acids long. The V and J ends lost 5 bases and 3 bases, in that order; junction bases with no gene match: 3. The CDR3 loop reads CSVTTGGYNEQFF. CDR3 nucleotide sequence: TGCAGCGTTACAACAGGGGGCTACAATGAGCAGTTCTTC.

The V and J genes are TRBV28 and TRBJ1-5; D perhaps matches TRBD1 (5 bases). V was shortened by 8 bases and J by 0 bases, with 14 bases between the two germline ends. Germline V gives CDR1 MDHEN, CDR2 SYDVKM. The CDR3 is made up of 15 amino acids. The CDR3 DNA sequence: TGTGCCAGCTTCCCGACAGCGTATAGCAATCAGCCCCAGCATTTT. Protein: CASFPTAYSNQPQHF.

This clone has just one count. The chain employs TRBV10-3 and TRBJ2-1; D may be TRBD1 (6 bases). CDR3 length: 12 amino acids. The ends were cut back, 10 bases at V and 9 bases at J, with 16 bases in the middle. The germline gives CDR1 ENHRY, CDR2 SYGVKD. This CDR3 reads CATRTERPEQFF. CDR3 sequence (DNA): TGTGCCACAAGGACAGAAAGGCCTGAGCAGTTCTTC.

This clone was observed a few times. The CDR3 DNA is TGTGCCAGCAGCGGACCGTACTCTGGAAACACCATATATTTT. Its protein product is CASSGPYSGNTIYF. This rearrangement joins TRBV7-9 to TRBJ1-3; D gene unclear. Germline assignment: CDR1 SEHNR and CDR2 FQNEAQ (reference sequence). The CDR3 is 14 amino acids. With 5 bases removed from V and 0 bases from J, the gap between germline ends came to 8 bases.

The V gene is TRBV9, the J gene TRBJ1-1; D unresolved. The CDR3 extends over 12 amino acids. V lost 4 bases, J lost 5 bases, and 9 bases lay in between. The germline V gene encodes CDR1 SGDLS and CDR2 YYNGEE. CDR3 in DNA: TGTGCCAGCAGCACCCCCAGGACTGAAGCTTTCTTT. Protein sequence: CASSTPRTEAFF.

The chain links TRBV25-1 to TRBJ1-3, with TRBD1 matching over 10 bases. Trimming at V came to 3 bases and at J to 2 bases, leaving 4 bases not matched to a gene. Germline CDR1 reads MGHDK; CDR2 reads SYGVNS. The CDR3 covers 16 residues. The CDR3 region has the DNA TGTGCCAGCAGTGAGGACAGGGGGTCGCCTGGAAACACCATATATTTT. It is translated as CASSEDRGSPGNTIYF. The whole variable domain, remainder taken from reference TRBV25-1 and TRBJ1-3, is EADIYQTPRYLVIGTGKKITLECSQTMGHDKMYWYQQDPGMELHLIHYSYGVNSTEKGDLSSESTVSRIRTEHFPLTLESARPSHTSQYLCASSEDRGSPGNTIYFGEGSWLTVV.

This clone has a single count. This sample includes further DNA sequences coding for the same CDR3. The V gene is TRBV7-9, the J gene TRBJ2-5; 8 nucleotides match TRBD1. The germline V gene encodes CDR1 SEHNR and CDR2 FQNEAQ (reference sequence). This CDR3 region has 15 residues. Trimming removed 6 bases from V and 1 base from J; junction bases left unmatched: 7. The CDR3 is CASSNRTGRQETQYF. As DNA, the CDR3 is TGTGCCAGCAGTAACCGGACAGGGCGCCAAGAGACCCAGTACTTC.

This clone was seen only once. This chain uses TRBV5-6 with TRBJ2-7; no reliable D call. The germline gives CDR1 SGHDT, CDR2 YYEEEE. V lost 4 bases, J lost 2 bases, and 13 bases lay in between. This CDR3 region has 14 residues. CDR3 bases: TGTGCCAGCAGCCCCATGGGCAGCGCCTACGAGCAGTACTTC. Protein product: CASSPMGSAYEQYF.

This clone has just a few counts. The chain links TRBV5-6 to TRBJ2-5; D could derive from TRBD1 or TRBD2 (5 bases each). The J call may be mistaken, given a closer DNA end match to TRBJ2-7. This CDR3 is built from 13 residues. Germline CDR1 is SGHDT and CDR2 is YYEEEE. The CDR3 region has the DNA TGTGCCAGCAGCTGGGACGGAACCTACGAGCAGTACTTC. Protein: CASSWDGTYEQYF.

J is TRBJ2-5 and V is TRBV7-9; D is unclear. Germline CDR1 SEHNR, CDR2 FQNEAQ (reference sequence). With 3 bases removed from V and 1 base from J, the gap between germline ends came to 12 bases. The CDR3 sequence is 15 residues long. The CDR3, as DNA: TGTGCCAGCAGCTTCGCTGGACGGGTCCAAGAGACCCAGTACTTC. It translates to CASSFAGRVQETQYF.

Notes on this clone: Other DNA sequences of this sample code for an identical CDR3. The gene calls are TRBV27 and TRBJ2-1; unclear D gene. Looked up from germline, CDR1 is MNHEY and CDR2 is SMNVEV (reference sequence). CDR3 size: 14 residues. The V and J ends lost 3 bases and 0 bases respectively, with 6 bases between them. Here the CDR3 reads CASSLGSSYNEQFF. The CDR3 DNA is TGTGCCAGCAGTTTGGGCAGCTCCTACAATGAGCAGTTCTTC.

The V gene is TRBV6-1, the J gene TRBJ2-5; perhaps TRBD1 as D (5 bases). CDR1 MNHNS and CDR2 SASEGT come from the germline V gene. The length of the CDR3 is 15 residues. Trimming stripped 1 base from V and 4 bases from J, with 13 bases between. The DNA for the CDR3 is TGTGCCAGCAGTGAAGACAGGTTCTCGATAGAGACCCAGTACTTC. Its translation: CASSEDRFSIETQYF.

This sequence joins TRBV9 and TRBJ1-2, with 9 bases aligning to TRBD1. CDR1 and CDR2 from the germline V gene are SGDLS and YYNGEE. V gave up 1 base and J gave up 8 bases; unmatched junction bases: 9. The CDR3 covers 15 residues. Here the CDR3 reads CASSVFGGQGEGYTF. The DNA of the CDR3 is TGTGCCAGCAGCGTATTCGGGGGACAGGGCGAAGGCTACACCTTC.

The rearrangement links TRBV7-9 to TRBJ2-7; 7 bases align to TRBD1. The V segment lost 8 bases and the J segment 3 bases; nucleotides outside the gene matches: 16. This CDR3 is built from 16 residues. Germline V gene sequence: CDR1 SEHNR, CDR2 FQNEAQ (reference sequence). The CDR3 reads CASGPSGQYQRYEQYF. CDR3 nucleotides: TGTGCCAGCGGACCCTCGGGACAGTATCAACGCTACGAGCAGTACTTC.